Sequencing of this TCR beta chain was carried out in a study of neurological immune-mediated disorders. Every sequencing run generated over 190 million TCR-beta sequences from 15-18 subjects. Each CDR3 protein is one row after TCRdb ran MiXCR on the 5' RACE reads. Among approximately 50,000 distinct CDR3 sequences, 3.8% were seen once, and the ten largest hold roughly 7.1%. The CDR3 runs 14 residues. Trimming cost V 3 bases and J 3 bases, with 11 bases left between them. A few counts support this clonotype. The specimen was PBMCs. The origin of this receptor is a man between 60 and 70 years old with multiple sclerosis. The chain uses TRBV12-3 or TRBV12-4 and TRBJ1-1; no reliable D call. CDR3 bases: TGTGCCAGCAGTTTGGACGGCCCCGACACTGAAGCTTTCTTT. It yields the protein CASSLDGPDTEAFF.